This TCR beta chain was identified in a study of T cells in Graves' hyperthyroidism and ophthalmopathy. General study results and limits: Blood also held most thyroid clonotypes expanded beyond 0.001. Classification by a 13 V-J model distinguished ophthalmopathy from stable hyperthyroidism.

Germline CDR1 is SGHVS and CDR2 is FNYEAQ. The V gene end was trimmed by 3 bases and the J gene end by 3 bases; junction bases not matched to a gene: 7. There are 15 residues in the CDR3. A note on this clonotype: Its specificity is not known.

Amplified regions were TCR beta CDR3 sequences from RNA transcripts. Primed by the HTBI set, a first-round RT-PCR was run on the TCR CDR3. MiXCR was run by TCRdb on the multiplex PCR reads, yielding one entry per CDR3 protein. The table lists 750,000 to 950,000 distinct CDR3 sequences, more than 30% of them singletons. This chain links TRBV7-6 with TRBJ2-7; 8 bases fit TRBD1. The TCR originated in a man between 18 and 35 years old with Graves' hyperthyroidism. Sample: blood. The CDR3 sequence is CASSFGGTGLYEQYF. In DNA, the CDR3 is TGTGCCAGCAGCTTTGGTGGGACAGGACTCTACGAGCAGTACTTC.